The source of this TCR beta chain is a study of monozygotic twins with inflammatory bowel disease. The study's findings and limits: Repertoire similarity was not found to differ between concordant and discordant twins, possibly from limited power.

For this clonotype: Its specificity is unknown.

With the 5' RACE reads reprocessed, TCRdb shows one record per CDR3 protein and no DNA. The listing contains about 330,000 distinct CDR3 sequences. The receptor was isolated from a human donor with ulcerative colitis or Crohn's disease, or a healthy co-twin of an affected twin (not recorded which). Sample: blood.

CDR3 loop: CASSESRGEQFF. The rearrangement links TRBV10-2 to TRBJ2-1; lacking DNA, the TRBD2 call made by TCRdb goes unchecked. CDR1 and CDR2 (germline): WSHSY, SAAADI. The CDR3 runs 12 residues.